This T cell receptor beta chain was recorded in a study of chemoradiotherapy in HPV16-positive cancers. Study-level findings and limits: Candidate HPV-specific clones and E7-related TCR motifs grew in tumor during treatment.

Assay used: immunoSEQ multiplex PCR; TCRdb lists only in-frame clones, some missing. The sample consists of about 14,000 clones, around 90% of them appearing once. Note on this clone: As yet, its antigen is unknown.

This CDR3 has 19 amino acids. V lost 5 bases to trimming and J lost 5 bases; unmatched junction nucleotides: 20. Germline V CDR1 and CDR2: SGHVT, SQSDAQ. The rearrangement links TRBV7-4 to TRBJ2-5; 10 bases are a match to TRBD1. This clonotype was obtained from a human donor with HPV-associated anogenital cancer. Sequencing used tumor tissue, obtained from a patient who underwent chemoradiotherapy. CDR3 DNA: TGTGCCAGCAGCATTCTGGGACAGGGGTCCTACCGCCCACTGGAGACCCAGTACTTC. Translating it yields CASSILGQGSYRPLETQYF.